Detailed here is one TCR beta chain. This clonotype is characterized as medium-sized (0.01 to 0.1%). Its antigen is currently not known. Base-call qualities are not available, and no considerably larger clone is one nucleotide away. This sample is part of a study of read filtering for tumor transcriptome and immune sequencing (dated by TCRdb to 2020 to 2022). Describing the broader study: The cohort was composed of approximately 16 male and more than twelve female patients, with a mean age of roughly 61 years and an age range of roughly 47 to 80. By revised international staging, roughly 8 patients were R-ISS I, under 20 were R-ISS II and about seven were R-ISS III. After DNase treatment, whole-transcriptome libraries were prepared using the TruSeq RNA Access Library Prep Kit. Per sample, about 4.05 to 10.27 million TCR-region mapped reads were obtained with IR-seq, compared with only roughly 80 to 1,300 with RNA-seq. TCR repertoires obtained by targeted immune repertoire sequencing and by bulk whole-transcriptome sequencing performed on the same bone marrow samples were compared. One of the main goals was to work out a read-filtering strategy for immune repertoire data, in particular whether clonotypes backed by only a single read should be removed.

Bone marrow was sampled from every patient at the time of active disease. Isolation of bone marrow mononuclear cells was performed by Ficoll-Hypaque density gradient centrifugation. Myeloma plasma cells were removed and CD138-negative cells were collected by negative selection after labeling with CD138 magnetic microbeads on a MACS separator. Flow cytometry with CD138 antibodies on an Attune NxT was used to check how pure the isolated cells were. TRIzol reagent was used to extract total RNA, which was then quantified with a NanoDrop spectrophotometer. For each patient, paired RNA-seq and IR-seq were run on the CD138-negative bone marrow sample from that patient. The paper's findings and limits, for the study overall: IR-seq captured clonotypes at much higher depth and more reliably than RNA-seq, and smaller IR-seq throughput sufficed to identify most shared clonotypes. Single-read clonotypes made up roughly four fifths of clonotypes but approximately 3.5% of total reads in IR-seq, and just under 75% of clonotypes and about 45% of reads in RNA-seq. The correlation between IR-seq and RNA-seq shared clonotype proportions rose when single-read clonotypes were removed. Rather than purified T cells, the sorted CD138-negative fraction was a mixed bone marrow immune population.

TCR libraries were constructed from approximately 360 ng RNA using the Immunoverse kit, and molecular barcoded adaptors covering alpha/delta and beta/gamma chains were employed. TCR library preparation was performed with the same RNA that was used for transcriptome sequencing. TCR libraries were sequenced on an Illumina HiSeq 4000 with 2 x 150 cycles. On the authors' methods: Using MiXCR, which included quality filtering and error correction, TCR reads were aligned to human V, D, J and C references and then assembled into CDR3 clonotypes. Clonotype counts and gene usage diversity were analyzed with the tcR package in R. For inspection of raw mapping reads, RNA-seq reads were mapped by STAR aligner version 2.5.3a onto GRCh37 of the human genome. To test the effect of sequencing depth on detected clonotypes, IR-seq fastq files were randomly downsampled using Seqtk 1.3. TCRdb ran its own pipeline on the public reads, namely fastp trimming at Q25 and MiXCR clone calling, and kept in-frame beta chains. Each entry is one CDR3 protein sequence, shown with its most common DNA and genes. These V and J calls originate from TCRdb's pipeline instead of the authors' own analysis. The sample table contains fewer than 35,000 distinct CDR3 sequences; only one count was recorded for around 18% of them. Of the sample, roughly 17% is held by the ten largest clones.

V sheds 0 bases and J sheds 1 base, leaving 7 bases between their ends. There are 14 amino acids in the CDR3, from cysteine to phenylalanine inclusive. The read is trimmed to its CDR3 DNA, 42 bases read in frame from base 1. Reading the germline V gene gives CDR1 MGHRA and CDR2 YSYEKL. The V and J genes are TRBV4-1 and TRBJ2-7; the D gene cannot be named for sure. The source of this sequence is a donor at least 40 years old with multiple myeloma. Specimen: a population of CD138-negative cells sorted from bone marrow. This specimen's cell subset or site label, per the study, means: bone marrow mononuclear cells depleted of CD138+ plasma/myeloma cells by negative magnetic selection. The CDR3 is CASSQEVFSYEQYF. The DNA sequence follows: TGCGCCAGCAGCCAAGAAGTGTTTTCCTACGAGCAGTACTTC.